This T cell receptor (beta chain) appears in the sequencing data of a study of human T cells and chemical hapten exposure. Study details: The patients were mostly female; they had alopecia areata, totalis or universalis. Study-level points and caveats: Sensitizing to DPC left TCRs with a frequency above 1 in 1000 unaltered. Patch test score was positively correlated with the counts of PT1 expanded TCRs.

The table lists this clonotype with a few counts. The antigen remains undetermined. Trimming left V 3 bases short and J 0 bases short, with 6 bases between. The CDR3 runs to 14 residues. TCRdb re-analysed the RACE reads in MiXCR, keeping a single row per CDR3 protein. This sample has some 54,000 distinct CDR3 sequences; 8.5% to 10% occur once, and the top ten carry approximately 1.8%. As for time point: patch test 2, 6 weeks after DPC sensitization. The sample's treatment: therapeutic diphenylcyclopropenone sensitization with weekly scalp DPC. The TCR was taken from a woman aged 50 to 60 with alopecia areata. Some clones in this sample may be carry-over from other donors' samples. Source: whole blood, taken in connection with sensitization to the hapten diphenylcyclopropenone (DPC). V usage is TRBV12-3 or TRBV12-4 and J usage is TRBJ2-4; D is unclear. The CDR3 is CASSFTVAKNIQYF. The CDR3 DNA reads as TGTGCCAGCAGTTTTACGGTAGCCAAAAACATTCAGTACTTC.